The next 14 T cell receptor beta chains were all read from a single sample in a study of blood T cells in healthy people across ages. Combining a sample-barcoded 5' primer with a J-beta primer mix, a second PCR ran for 7 to 11 cycles. TCRdb re-derived calls from the 5' RACE reads in MiXCR, one entry per CDR3 protein. The sample includes around 1,600,000 distinct CDR3 sequences, about 45% of them seen just once. Source material: blood. All receptors come from a woman under 30 in good health.

This clonotype has just a few counts. The rearrangement uses TRBV20-1 and TRBJ2-5, with 10 bases fitting TRBD2. Germline V gene lookup returns CDR1 DFQATT and CDR2 SNEGSKA (reference sequence). CDR3 length equals 16 residues. V shed 0 bases, J shed 1 base, and the junction held 5 bases outside the gene matches. CDR3 sequence: CSARDKREGLQETQYF. The CDR3 bases are TGCAGTGCTAGAGATAAGCGGGAGGGACTCCAAGAGACCCAGTACTTC.

The chain is built from TRBV5-1 and TRBJ2-2; D assignment may be TRBD1 or TRBD2 (5 bases each). Between the trimmed V and J ends, which lost 5 bases and 0 bases, there was a span of 11 bases. Germline CDR1 is SGHRS and CDR2 is YFSETQ. CDR3 length: 15 amino acids. CDR3 in DNA: TGCGCCAGCAGTTCGACAGCGGCGAACACCGGGGAGCTGTTTTTT. Translation: CASSSTAANTGELFF.

V gene TRBV24-1 combines with J gene TRBJ2-1; 7 positions agree with TRBD2. The CDR3 sequence is 15 residues long. J was trimmed by 9 bases and V by 5 bases; bases with no gene match: 12. Germline V CDR1 and CDR2: KGHDR, SFDVKD. This CDR3 reads CATSAPGGSGSEQFF. In nucleotides, the CDR3 is TGTGCCACCAGTGCCCCGGGCGGGAGTGGGAGTGAGCAGTTCTTC.

In its sample, this clonotype was seen a few times. This rearrangement joins TRBV9 to TRBJ1-1, with 7 positions matching TRBD1. Germline V lookup: CDR1 SGDLS, CDR2 YYNGEE. V was clipped by 0 bases and J by 4 bases; unmatched bases: 6. This CDR3 has 15 residues. The CDR3: CASSVVIGGLTEAFF. The CDR3, as DNA: TGTGCCAGCAGCGTAGTTATAGGGGGCCTCACTGAAGCTTTCTTT.

A few counts support this clonotype. V gene TRBV27 combines with J gene TRBJ2-1, with D tentatively TRBD1 or TRBD2 (5 bases each). CDR1 is MNHEY and CDR2 is SMNVEV in the germline V gene (reference sequence). The CDR3 has 15 amino acids. Trimming took off 5 bases at V and 3 bases at J, with 14 bases between the two ends. The CDR3 DNA is TGTGCCAGCAGTCAGGGACCCGCGGGCTACAATGAGCAGTTCTTC. This gives the protein CASSQGPAGYNEQFF.

The chain uses TRBV12-3 or TRBV12-4 and TRBJ1-2; D is uncertain. Trimming left V 4 bases short and J 5 bases short, with 11 bases between. The CDR3 has 13 amino acids. CDR3 coding DNA: TGTGCCAGCAGTTATCTTATATCTTATGGCTACACCTTC. Its protein is CASSYLISYGYTF.

This clonotype was detected a few times. This chain links TRBV27 with TRBJ2-7; no firm D call. This CDR3 has 15 residues. V was trimmed by 2 bases and J by 2 bases, leaving 13 bases between them. Looked up from germline, CDR1 is MNHEY and CDR2 is SMNVEV (reference sequence). The CDR3 DNA reads as TGTGCCAGCAGTTTACGGTTCGGTGGTACCTACGAGCAGTACTTC. Encoded protein: CASSLRFGGTYEQYF.

The genes are TRBV20-1 and TRBJ2-1; a weak D match, TRBD1 (5 bases). The CDR3 sequence is 14 residues long. V lost 6 bases to trimming and J lost 2 bases, with 14 bases between them. Germline V gene sequence: CDR1 DFQATT, CDR2 SNEGSKA (reference sequence). CDR3 DNA: TGCAGTGCGAGGACATTGACCGCCTACAATGAGCAGTTCTTC. Protein product: CSARTLTAYNEQFF.

This clonotype was found a few times. The rearrangement joins TRBV7-9 to TRBJ1-5, with D unclear. V shed 5 bases and J shed 4 bases, with 12 bases lying between them. CDR1 is SEHNR, CDR2 FQNEAQ, per germline (reference sequence). This CDR3 is built from 14 residues. The CDR3 loop reads CASSHGVGNQPQHF. The CDR3 region has the DNA TGTGCCAGCAGCCACGGAGTGGGGAATCAGCCCCAGCATTTT. Combining the CDR3 with reference TRBV7-9 and TRBJ1-5 gives the whole variable domain DTGVSQNPRHKITKRGQNVTFRCDPISEHNRLYWYRQTLGQGPEFLTYFQNEAQLEKSRLLSDRFSAERPKGSFSTLEIQRTEQGDSAMYLCASSHGVGNQPQHFGDGTRLSIL.

About this clonotype: This may be a read error, as it is one base from a much larger clone. The chain links TRBV20-1 to TRBJ2-1, with 7 bases matching TRBD2. The CDR3 length is 15 residues. Per germline, CDR1 DFQATT and CDR2 SNEGSKA (reference sequence). The junction had 16 bases not matched to a gene; V was cut back by 4 bases and J by 10 bases. The CDR3 region has the DNA TGCAGTGCTACGACCGGGACTAACGGGGGGTGGGAGCAGTTCTTC. Protein sequence: CSATTGTNGGWEQFF.

In this sample, this clonotype turned up a few times. The chain carries TRBV4-3 and TRBJ1-1; the D gene is possibly TRBD1 (6 bases). This CDR3 comprises 19 residues. The germline V and J ends were trimmed by 4 bases and 1 base, with 25 bases remaining between them. The germline V gene has CDR1 LGHNA and CDR2 YSLEER. The CDR3 nucleotides are TGCGCCAGCAGCCGTCGCCTACGCCAATCAGGGGAGACGAACACTGAAGCTTTCTTT. This codes for CASSRRLRQSGETNTEAFF.

The chain employs TRBV20-1 and TRBJ1-1, with a possible D match to TRBD1 (6 bases). The CDR3 is 14 residues long. From germline, CDR1 is DFQATT and CDR2 SNEGSKA (reference sequence). The V end was cut by 5 bases, the J end by 0 bases, with 13 bases between. Here the CDR3 DNA reads TGCAGTGCTCACTTACAGGGATTGAACACTGAAGCTTTCTTT. Translation: CSAHLQGLNTEAFF.

This clonotype turned up a few times. The rearrangement uses TRBV12-3 or TRBV12-4 and TRBJ1-1; 10 bases line up with TRBD1. The CDR3 spans 13 residues. With 7 bases clipped from V and 5 bases from J, the junction kept 4 bases outside the gene matches. In DNA form, the CDR3 reads TGTGCCAGCACTCGGACAGGGGGAACTGAAGCTTTCTTT. Its translation: CASTRTGGTEAFF.

This clonotype was counted only a few times. The rearrangement joins TRBV7-6 to TRBJ1-6; D is unclear. The germline V gene has CDR1 SGHVS and CDR2 FNYEAQ. V shed 5 bases and J shed 5 bases, with 10 bases lying between them. The CDR3 is made up of 14 amino acids. Written as DNA, the CDR3 is TGTGCCAGCAGCCGTTTCGGGGATAATTCACCCCTCCACTTT. This gives the protein CASSRFGDNSPLHF.